The rows below give T cell receptor beta chains drawn from one sample of a study of regulatory T cells in long-lasting Graves disease. From the multiplex PCR reads, TCRdb called clonotypes with MiXCR, one entry per CDR3 protein. Of some 490,000 distinct CDR3 sequences listed, about 12% are singletons. The sample was also linked to a second study, of T cells in Graves' hyperthyroidism and ophthalmopathy.

Here the sequenced sample was peripheral blood mononuclear cells (PBMCs), taken at new diagnosis, from a patient treated with antithyroid drugs. These receptors all come from a woman in her 30s with Graves disease. Both conserved end residues are part of each CDR3. A D gene is named only where the DNA matches it firmly.

v_gene: TRBV19; j_gene: TRBJ1-5; len: 13; d_gene: NA; CDR3aa: CASRRAVAQPQHF
v_gene: TRBV7-9; j_gene: TRBJ1-5; len: 15; d_gene: NA; CDR3aa: CASSRGGGPDQPQHF
v_gene: TRBV7-8; j_gene: TRBJ2-6; len: 16; d_gene: NA; CDR3aa: CASSLELNSGANVLTF
v_gene: TRBV4-1; j_gene: TRBJ1-2; len: 16; d_gene: TRBD1; CDR3aa: CASSHRIGQGMGGYTF
v_gene: TRBV27; j_gene: TRBJ1-5; len: 16; d_gene: TRBD1; CDR3aa: CASRDQGALNNQPQHF
v_gene: TRBV7-2; j_gene: TRBJ2-5; len: 16; d_gene: TRBD2; CDR3aa: CASSLDFAGGRETQYF
v_gene: TRBV2; j_gene: TRBJ1-5; len: 15; d_gene: NA; CDR3aa: CASSRRNRDNQPQHF
v_gene: TRBV4-2; j_gene: TRBJ2-1; len: 15; d_gene: TRBD2; CDR3aa: CASSQDPSGSNEQFF
v_gene: TRBV6-5; j_gene: TRBJ1-3; len: 13; d_gene: NA; CDR3aa: CASSSTGKSLLCF
v_gene: TRBV7-2; j_gene: TRBJ1-1; len: 11; d_gene: NA; CDR3aa: CASSLDVEAFF
v_gene: TRBV6-1; j_gene: TRBJ1-3; len: 15; d_gene: NA; CDR3aa: CASRRNKGSGNTIYF
v_gene: TRBV28; j_gene: TRBJ2-7; len: 13; d_gene: NA; CDR3aa: CASSLPKGREQYF
v_gene: TRBV6-1; j_gene: TRBJ1-1; len: 15; d_gene: NA; CDR3aa: CASSESGGSYTEAFF
v_gene: TRBV7-9; j_gene: TRBJ2-5; len: 17; d_gene: NA; CDR3aa: CASSQLGVGKNWETQYF
v_gene: TRBV2; j_gene: TRBJ2-1; len: 14; d_gene: TRBD2; CDR3aa: CASSEEGGPNEQFF
v_gene: TRBV11-2; j_gene: TRBJ2-3; len: 19; d_gene: TRBD2; CDR3aa: CASSLEGGLAGTRWGTQYF
v_gene: TRBV6-2/TRBV6-3; j_gene: TRBJ1-2; len: 14; d_gene: NA; CDR3aa: CASSYSRNNYGYTF
v_gene: TRBV12-3/TRBV12-4; j_gene: TRBJ1-2; len: 14; d_gene: TRBD1; CDR3aa: CASSRETGAYGYTF
v_gene: TRBV27; j_gene: TRBJ2-1; len: 14; d_gene: NA; CDR3aa: CASSFLTDYNEQFF
v_gene: TRBV3-1; j_gene: TRBJ2-3; len: 15; d_gene: NA; CDR3aa: CASSQERGATDTQYF
v_gene: TRBV6-5; j_gene: TRBJ1-2; len: 14; d_gene: NA; CDR3aa: CASSYSVVYYGYTF
v_gene: TRBV5-1; j_gene: TRBJ2-7; len: 16; d_gene: NA; CDR3aa: CASTLGADPVAREQYF
v_gene: TRBV12-3/TRBV12-4; j_gene: TRBJ2-3; len: 13; d_gene: TRBD1; CDR3aa: CASSLGQGVAQYF